The subject of this entry is one T cell receptor (beta chain). Its antigen remains unidentified. PCR amplification relied on 60 Vbeta primers (plus 13 Jbeta primers). Using immunoSEQ multiplex PCR, the repertoire was profiled, and TCRdb retains in-frame clones only, with some absent. Among about 89,000 clones listed, 85% were seen once. These data belong to a study of cytomegalovirus exposure and HLA in healthy donors. Findings of the study overall: Earlier results showed most TCR beta V segments being productive about 87% or about 30% of the time. Most CMV-associated TCR beta chains were later found to appear HLA-restricted.

This CDR3 contains 18 residues. The chain links TRBV21-1 to TRBJ2-2; TRBD2, the table's D call, was not compared with the DNA. TRBV21-1 represents a pseudogene. The sequenced sample was PBMCs. This TCR came from a man in his forties in good health and CMV-seropositive. CDR3 sequence reads: CASSPRTSGGLYTGELFF. The CDR3 DNA follows: TGTGCCAGCAGCCCCCGGACTAGCGGGGGCCTTTACACCGGGGAGCTGTTTTTT.